This record concerns one T cell receptor beta chain sequence. In germline, CDR1 is SGHRS, CDR2 YFSETQ. V was trimmed by 0 bases and J by 1 base, leaving 17 bases between them. The CDR3 totals 17 residues. Here immunoSEQ multiplex PCR was the method, and the copy in TCRdb shows in-frame clones only, minus some. Of 2 million to 3 million clones listed, just over 90% are singletons. The sample is drawn from a study of shared clonotypes between healthy human individuals. Sequencing input: naive CD4+ T cells sorted from blood. Sample subset: CD45RA+ positively selected. This TCR derives from a man between 18 and 29 years old in good health. J is TRBJ2-7 and V is TRBV5-1; D call uncertain. The CDR3 nucleotides are TGCGCCAGCAGCTTGGCCATAGGTACGGCCATTTCCTACGAGCAGTACTTC. This sequence encodes CASSLAIGTAISYEQYF.